These 12 T cell receptor beta chains originate from one sample sequenced in a study of cytomegalovirus exposure and HLA in healthy donors. The protocol was immunoSEQ multiplex PCR, while the TCRdb copy is restricted to in-frame clones and leaves out a portion. Among about 130,000 clones listed, 75% to 90% were seen once. Sequencing was performed on PBMCs. The receptors shown here come from a woman in her late teens or twenties in good health and CMV-seropositive.

This clone was found a few times. The chain joins TRBV6-6 to TRBJ1-1; no firm D call. Germline loops: CDR1 MNHNY, CDR2 SVGAGI (reference sequence). The CDR3 is made up of 15 amino acids. Trimming removed 7 bases at V and 1 base at J, with 16 bases between. CDR3: CASIYGGMGNTEAFF. CDR3 coding DNA: TGTGCCAGCATCTATGGAGGGATGGGGAACACTGAAGCTTTCTTT.

The chain has TRBV6-1 and TRBJ1-6; TRBD1 matches at 7 bases. The CDR3 has 14 amino acids. Trimming at V came to 6 bases and at J to 10 bases, leaving 9 bases not matched to a gene. Germline CDR1 is MNHNS and CDR2 is SASEGT. The DNA of the CDR3 is TGTGCCAGCAGCCCTACAGGGGAAGGCTCACCCCTCCACTTT. Amino acid sequence: CASSPTGEGSPLHF.

The J gene is TRBJ2-7, the V gene TRBV5-1; 7 bases align to TRBD1. Germline loops: CDR1 SGHRS, CDR2 YFSETQ. V shed 4 bases and J 2 bases; nucleotides not matched to a gene: 6. The CDR3 is 14 amino acids. CDR3 in amino acids: CASSGYRGPYEQYF. CDR3 DNA: TGCGCCAGCAGCGGATACAGGGGCCCCTACGAGCAGTACTTC.

Worth noting for this clone: Other DNA sequences within the sample encode an identical CDR3. The rearrangement joins TRBV10-3 to TRBJ2-1; 12 nucleotides line up with TRBD2. The V gene's germline CDR1 is ENHRY and CDR2 SYGVKD. V dropped 2 bases and J dropped 7; count of bases not matched to a gene: 3. The CDR3 extends over 15 amino acids. The CDR3 DNA sequence: TGTGCCATCAGTGAGCCGGGACTAGCGGGTAATGAGCAGTTCTTC. Its translation is CAISEPGLAGNEQFF.

The chain combines TRBV5-4 with TRBJ2-2; 9 bases are shared with TRBD1. Germline CDR1 reads SGHNT; CDR2 reads YYREEE (reference sequence). J lost 5 bases, V lost 4 bases, and 9 bases had no gene match. The CDR3 is made up of 16 amino acids. The CDR3 is CASSTRTGERTGELFF. The CDR3, as DNA: TGTGCCAGCAGCACGCGGACAGGGGAGAGGACCGGGGAGCTGTTTTTT.

This clone showed up just once. The rearrangement joins TRBV29-1 to TRBJ2-7; a possible D gene is TRBD2 (6 bases). From germline, CDR1 is SQVTM and CDR2 ANQGSEA. Deletions cut 4 bases from V and 5 bases from J, with 6 bases between. The CDR3 runs 10 residues. The CDR3 coding sequence is TGCAGCGTTGGGGGGGACGAGCAGTACTTC. Encoded protein: CSVGGDEQYF.

This chain uses TRBV28 with TRBJ2-2; TRBD1 aligns across 7 bases. This CDR3 contains 14 residues. V lost 5 bases, J lost 7 bases, and 7 bases stayed unmatched. CDR1 is MDHEN, CDR2 SYDVKM, per germline. CDR3 loop: CASSLTGLSGELFF. For the CDR3, the DNA is TGTGCCAGCAGTCTGACAGGGTTGAGCGGGGAGCTGTTTTTT.

The V and J genes are TRBV25-1 and TRBJ2-1; weak D call: TRBD1 (6 bases). Germline V gene sequence: CDR1 MGHDK, CDR2 SYGVNS. V was pared by 4 bases and J by 5 bases, with 15 bases between. The CDR3 runs 15 residues. CDR3 DNA: TGTGCCAGCAGTGGGGGGCTCCGAATCGACAATGAGCAGTTCTTC. It codes for CASSGGLRIDNEQFF.

This clone occurred a few times. This sequence joins TRBV5-1 and TRBJ2-3; 12 nucleotides line up with TRBD2. The CDR3 length is 16 residues. Germline CDR1 SGHRS, CDR2 YFSETQ. Trimming cost V 3 bases and J 6 bases; bases outside gene matches: 8. CDR3 bases: TGCGCCAGCAGCTCCCGCGGACTAGCGGGGCCGGATACGCAGTATTTT. Its translation: CASSSRGLAGPDTQYF.

J is TRBJ2-1 and V is TRBV4-1, with 8 bases aligning to TRBD1. Germline V lookup: CDR1 MGHRA, CDR2 YSYEKL. The J segment lost 1 base and the V segment lost 1 base, leaving 3 bases of the junction unmatched. CDR3 length: 16 amino acids. The CDR3, as DNA: TGCGCCAGCAGCCAAGGTCGGACAGGGTCCTACAATGAGCAGTTCTTC. This codes for CASSQGRTGSYNEQFF.

This clone was seen just once. The gene calls are TRBV27 and TRBJ1-2, with D possibly being TRBD1 (6 bases). Trimming took off 2 bases at V and 7 bases at J, with 20 bases between the two ends. Germline loops: CDR1 MNHEY, CDR2 SMNVEV (reference sequence). The CDR3 consists of 16 residues. The CDR3 is CASSLLEGGYVSGYTF. The CDR3 region has the DNA TGTGCCAGCAGTTTACTAGAGGGGGGGTACGTGAGTGGCTACACCTTC.

CDR3 sequence: CASSLLAGVDNEQFF. The CDR3 DNA follows: TGTGCCAGCAGCTTGCTAGCGGGGGTAGACAATGAGCAGTTCTTC. The genes are TRBV7-6 and TRBJ2-1, with 10 nucleotides matching TRBD2. In germline, CDR1 is SGHVS, CDR2 FNYEAQ. Unmatched junction bases numbered 4, after V lost 3 bases and J lost 5 bases. CDR3 length equals 15 residues.